This T cell receptor beta chain was profiled in a study of CD8 T cells in Susac syndrome. Germline CDR1 SGHRS, CDR2 YFSETQ. The CDR3 has 17 amino acids. V gave up 7 bases and J gave up 5 bases, with 27 bases separating them. cDNA came from about 0.51 to 1 ug RNA primed by random hexamers. In TCRdb, the immunoSEQ multiplex PCR reads were re-called with MiXCR into one record per CDR3 protein. The data hold 180,000 or so distinct CDR3 sequences, with approximately 95% observed a single time. Sequencing was carried out using CD4+ T cells from PBMCs. The TCR was taken from a human donor with multiple sclerosis. This sequence joins TRBV5-1 and TRBJ2-5; tentatively, D is TRBD2 (6 bases). CDR3: CASRPSRLGTAGETQYF. CDR3 DNA: TGCGCCAGCCGCCCGTCGAGACTTGGGACCGCGGGGGAGACCCAGTACTTC.